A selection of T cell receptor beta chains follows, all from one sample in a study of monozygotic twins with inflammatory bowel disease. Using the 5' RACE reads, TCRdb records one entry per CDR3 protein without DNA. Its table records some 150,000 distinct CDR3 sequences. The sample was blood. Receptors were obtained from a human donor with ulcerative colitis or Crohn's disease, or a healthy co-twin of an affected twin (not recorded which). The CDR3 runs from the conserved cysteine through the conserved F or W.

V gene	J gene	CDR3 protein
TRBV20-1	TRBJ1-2	CSARDGAQPVNYGYTF
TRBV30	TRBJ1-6	CAWSVRTDNSPLHF
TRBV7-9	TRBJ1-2	CASSRSRGPGYGYTF
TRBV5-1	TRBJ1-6	CAGRFDPNSPLHF
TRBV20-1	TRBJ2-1	CSARDRDYNEQFF
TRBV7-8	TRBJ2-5	CASSPYPRNQETQYF
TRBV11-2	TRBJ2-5	CASSQLAGGETQYF
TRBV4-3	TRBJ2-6	CASSQDFGLSGANVLTF
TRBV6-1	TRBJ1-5	CASSQDRAFDQPQHF
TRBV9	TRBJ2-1	CASSAPTGSSYNEQFF
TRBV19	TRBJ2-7	CASSTRDGTYEQYF
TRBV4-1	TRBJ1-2	CASSQVYPEGYTF
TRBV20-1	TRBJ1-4	CSATWRPGEKLFF
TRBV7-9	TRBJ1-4	CASSIGTGDRKKLFF
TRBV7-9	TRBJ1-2	CASIPVTGIYGYTF
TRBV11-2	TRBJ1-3	CASSQEVNTIYF
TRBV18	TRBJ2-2	CASSSTRTGELFF
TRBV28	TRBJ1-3	CASSSPGTVSGNTIYF
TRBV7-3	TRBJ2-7	CASSYLGRIAGSYEQYF
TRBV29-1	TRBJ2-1	CSEGGGSGGEQFF
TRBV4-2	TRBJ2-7	CASSQRAFTTVSEQYF
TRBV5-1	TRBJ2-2	CASSFWGAGELFF
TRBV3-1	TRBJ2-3	CASSPPWGQGSSDTQYF
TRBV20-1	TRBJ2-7	CSAPGDYHYEQYF